This T cell receptor beta chain was sequenced for a study of Graves' ophthalmopathy and Graves' hyperthyroidism. Study conclusions and caveats: The model achieved under 71% sensitivity and around 78% specificity for ophthalmopathy progression.

Investigators amplified TCR beta CDR3 regions from RNA transcripts. Scientists carried out first-round RT-PCR using HTBI primers and then a second-round multiplex PCR. TCRdb itself ran the multiplex PCR reads through MiXCR, one entry per CDR3 protein. The data contain about 180,000 distinct CDR3 sequences, 30% to 45% of them singletons. With 3 bases clipped from V and 0 bases from J, the junction kept 4 bases outside the gene matches. CDR3 size: 15 residues. The count of this clonotype is one. Its target is unknown. Sequenced material: peripheral blood. The genes are TRBV12-3 or TRBV12-4 and TRBJ2-5; TRBD2 matches 7 bases. This receptor was taken from a woman aged 40 to 50 with Graves' ophthalmopathy. In DNA form, the CDR3 reads TGTGCCAGCAGTTTGGGGCTAGCGGACCAAGAGACCCAGTACTTC. It yields the protein CASSLGLADQETQYF.